A single sample is the source of the 13 T cell receptor beta chains below, sequenced in a study of T cell responses to AZD1222 COVID-19 vaccine (dated by TCRdb to the early 2020s). In the paper's terms, the time point label means: about 28 days (+/-7) after the second vaccine dose. Libraries were built with the immunoSEQ multiplex PCR assay. The table was pulled from immuneACCESS by TCRdb, which kept in-frame rearrangements only. Such tables lose some clones; where checked, under half of the loss comes from unresolved V genes, and the rest has no known cause. A total of about 150,000 clones appear in this sample, roughly 90% of them only once. More than 1.3% of the sample is held by the ten biggest clonotypes. The specimen comprised peripheral blood, sampled 28 days after the second AZD1222 dose. The receptors here all came from an adult who received the AZD1222 COVID-19 vaccine.

This chain links TRBV5-4 with TRBJ1-2; D is undetermined. This CDR3 is built from 11 residues. V lost 4 bases to trimming and J lost 7 bases, with 8 bases between them. Germline V gives CDR1 SGHNT, CDR2 YYREEE (reference sequence). Here the CDR3 DNA reads TGTGCCAGCAGCGGATTGGGTGGCTACACCTTC. Protein sequence: CASSGLGGYTF.

This clone was recorded only once. Other DNA sequences in the same sample also yield this CDR3. This sequence joins TRBV18 and TRBJ2-7; unclear D gene. Trimming stripped 6 bases from V and 3 bases from J, with 9 bases between. Germline loops: CDR1 KGHSH, CDR2 LQKENI. This CDR3 is 12 amino acids long. The CDR3 DNA sequence: TGTGCCAGCTCCCCCAGTGACTACGAGCAGTACTTC. The encoded protein is CASSPSDYEQYF.

This chain uses TRBV7-9 with TRBJ2-3, with D tentatively TRBD1 (6 bases). This CDR3 has 13 amino acids. Germline V gene data show CDR1 as SEHNR and CDR2 as FQNEAQ (reference sequence). With 7 bases removed from V and 4 bases from J, the gap between germline ends came to 12 bases. The CDR3 sequence is CASTDRRPDTQYF. DNA of the CDR3: TGTGCCAGCACGGACAGACGACCAGATACGCAGTATTTT.

The genes are TRBV19 and TRBJ1-2, with D perhaps matching TRBD1 (6 bases). Trimming cost V 4 bases and J 11 bases, with 23 bases left between them. Germline assignment: CDR1 LNHDA and CDR2 SQIVND (reference sequence). The CDR3 covers 15 residues. The chain's CDR3 is CASSTTRSGGKGYTF. DNA of the CDR3: TGTGCCAGTAGTACTACTCGGAGCGGGGGCAAGGGTTACACCTTC.

This sequence joins TRBV6-1 and TRBJ2-3; 7 nucleotides match TRBD2. Germline V lookup: CDR1 MNHNS, CDR2 SASEGT. J gave up 2 bases and V 2 bases, and 4 bases lay outside the gene matches. The CDR3 sequence is 15 residues long. The CDR3 region has the DNA TGTGCCAGCAGTGAACCCCTAGCGGACACAGATACGCAGTATTTT. Its protein product is CASSEPLADTDTQYF.

The chain joins TRBV25-1 to TRBJ1-6; 7 nucleotides align to TRBD1. In germline, CDR1 is MGHDK, CDR2 SYGVNS. Trimming took 3 bases from V and 6 from J; bases not matched to a gene: 5. The CDR3 consists of 15 residues. The CDR3: CASSEPGQLNSPLHF. CDR3 nucleotide sequence: TGTGCCAGCAGTGAGCCGGGACAGCTTAATTCACCCCTCCACTTT.

This rearrangement joins TRBV9 to TRBJ1-4; TRBD1 matches at 7 bases. From germline, CDR1 is SGDLS and CDR2 YYNGEE. The trim removed 0 bases at V and 5 bases at J, leaving 7 bases unmatched. CDR3 size: 16 residues. The CDR3 reads CASSVAEDRPNEKLFF. Written as DNA, the CDR3 is TGTGCCAGCAGCGTAGCTGAGGACAGGCCGAATGAAAAACTGTTTTTT.

The CDR3 sequence is CASSLSLEGARGTDTQYF. The CDR3, as DNA: TGTGCCAGCAGTTTATCCCTCGAGGGGGCTAGGGGCACAGATACGCAGTATTTT. The J gene is TRBJ2-3, the V gene TRBV27; 7 bases agree with TRBD1. CDR3 length: 18 amino acids. Germline V gives CDR1 MNHEY, CDR2 SMNVEV (reference sequence). Losses at the gene ends were 0 bases for V and 1 base for J; bases not matched to a gene: 10.

This chain uses TRBV6-5 with TRBJ2-7; TRBD1 or TRBD2 may be the D gene (5 bases each). The CDR3 totals 14 residues. V gave up 9 bases and J gave up 6 bases, with 21 bases separating them. Germline CDR1 is MNHEY and CDR2 is SVGAGI. CDR3 sequence: CASRVGVRAAEQYF. The CDR3 region has the DNA TGTGCCAGTCGGGTGGGGGTGAGGGCTGCCGAGCAGTACTTC.

The V and J genes are TRBV14 and TRBJ1-1, with 7 bases fitting TRBD1. This CDR3 has 13 residues. V was clipped by 5 bases and J by 8 bases; unmatched bases: 8. Germline CDR1 and CDR2: SGHDN and FVKESK. CDR3 nucleotide sequence: TGTGCCAGCAGCTCGGACCGGGACAGCGAAGCTTTCTTT. Protein sequence: CASSSDRDSEAFF.

The gene calls are TRBV3-1 (or the pseudogene TRBV3-2) and TRBJ2-5, with a possible D match to TRBD1 (8 bases). Trimming removed 4 bases from V and 4 bases from J, with 19 bases in between. The CDR3 runs to 16 residues. Per germline, CDR1 LGHDT and CDR2 YNNKEL (reference sequence). CDR3 nucleotide sequence: TGTGCCAGCAGCCCAAGCACAGGGGGAGGGCGAGAGACCCAGTACTTC. Translation gives CASSPSTGGGRETQYF.

This clone was counted a single time. The chain links TRBV27 to TRBJ1-2; D may be TRBD1 (5 bases). CDR3 length: 13 residues. Per germline, CDR1 MNHEY and CDR2 SMNVEV (reference sequence). The V gene lost 2 bases and the J gene lost 8 bases, with 12 bases spanning the gap. The CDR3 nucleotides are TGTGCCAGCAGTTTAGGAGGTAGGGACGGCTACACCTTC. Protein: CASSLGGRDGYTF.

This clone was detected once. V usage is TRBV28 and J usage is TRBJ1-2; maybe TRBD1 (5 bases). The CDR3 sequence is 15 residues long. The ends were cut back, 2 bases at V and 8 bases at J, with 18 bases in the middle. Germline values: CDR1 MDHEN, CDR2 SYDVKM. CDR3 bases: TGTGCCAGCAGTTTAGGAGGGACGGTCATAGGCGGCTACACCTTC. Translated, it gives CASSLGGTVIGGYTF.